A single T cell receptor beta chain is shown here with its context. This sample was included in a study of blood T cell repertoires in COVID-19. About the research overall: COVID-19 samples collected from the United States, Italy and Spain covered acute and convalescent phases. PBMCs, B-cell-depleted T cells, or T cells were the source of the cDNA or gDNA that made up the material.

In germline, CDR1 is LGHDT, CDR2 YNNKEL (reference sequence). The CDR3 is made up of 17 amino acids. The V end was cut by 1 base, the J end by 4 bases, with 17 bases between. Methods used by the authors: Amplified reference gene primers provided the basis for estimating nucleated cell counts. Measured with immunoSEQ multiplex PCR; TCRdb has only the in-frame clones, and not every one. V and J calls and clone size are copied from that table; D and trimming were computed from the DNA. The repertoire includes over 100,000 clones, around 87% of them detected once, and under 3% sits in the top ten. V and J are TRBV3-1 (or the pseudogene TRBV3-2) and TRBJ1-5; D gene unclear. The receptor's source is a man aged 50 or older with active COVID-19. Sequencing was performed on peripheral blood. In nucleotides, the CDR3 is TGTGCCAGCAGCCAAGTTACTCCAGGTTGTTATAATCAGCCCCAGCATTTT. Translated, it gives CASSQVTPGCYNQPQHF.